Listed here are 3 T cell receptor beta chains from one sample, sequenced in a study of shared clonotypes between healthy human individuals. This table comes from immunoSEQ multiplex PCR, and its TCRdb copy is limited to in-frame clones, with some not included. The sample carries about 1.5 million clones, 98% recorded once. Sequenced sample: naive CD4+ T cells sorted from blood. Subset reported: CD45RA+ positively selected. The source of these receptors is a man aged 25 to 40 in good health.

The rearrangement links TRBV5-1 to TRBJ2-6; TRBD1 aligns across 7 bases. Germline trimming cut 4 bases from V and 0 bases from J; bases unmatched to any gene: 10. The CDR3 is 18 residues long. Germline CDR1 reads SGHRS; CDR2 reads YFSETQ. As DNA, the CDR3 is TGCGCCAGCAGCCGGGACAGAGGAGCCTTCTCTGGGGCCAACGTCCTGACTTTC. Protein product: CASSRDRGAFSGANVLTF.

The V call is TRBV7-8, the J call TRBJ2-1, with 12 nucleotides matching TRBD2. Germline assignment: CDR1 SGHVS and CDR2 FQNEAQ. V lost 5 bases to trimming and J lost 0 bases; unmatched junction nucleotides: 17. This CDR3 spans 21 amino acids. The CDR3 DNA is TGTGCCAGCAGCGTAAGCGGCGGACTAGCGGGGACTTTCAGCTCCTACAATGAGCAGTTCTTC. Protein product: CASSVSGGLAGTFSSYNEQFF.

This clone was seen once. This chain links TRBV7-4 with TRBJ1-3, with a weak D call TRBD1 (5 bases). Per germline, CDR1 SGHVT and CDR2 SQSDAQ. This CDR3 is built from 16 residues. Trimming pared 5 bases from V and 3 bases from J, leaving 17 bases between. This chain's CDR3 is CASSRTQGLGGNTIYF. CDR3 sequence (DNA): TGTGCCAGCAGCAGAACTCAGGGTCTCGGTGGAAACACCATATATTTT.